What follows are 20 T cell receptor beta chains derived from one specimen sequenced in a study of OX40 agonist ivuxolimab in advanced cancers. Data came from immunoSEQ multiplex PCR; TCRdb stores just in-frame clones and leaves some out. The data show 50,000 to 75,000 clones, with about 85% seen just once and roughly 1.2% held by the top ten. The source was CD4+ or CD8+ T cells sorted from blood, collected in a trial of the OX40 agonist ivuxolimab. These receptors all stem from an adult with an advanced solid tumor such as melanoma, head and neck, liver or kidney cancer.

The V call is TRBV5-1, the J call TRBJ2-5; 7 bases map to TRBD2. The germline CDR1 and CDR2 sequences are SGHRS and YFSETQ. The length of the CDR3 is 14 residues. The ends lost 2 bases at V and 4 bases at J; junction bases unmatched: 5. CDR3 sequence: CASSFGRARETQYF. DNA of the CDR3: TGCGCCAGCAGCTTTGGGAGGGCGCGAGAGACCCAGTACTTC.

This chain links TRBV20-1 with TRBJ2-1; D is unresolved. V shed 5 bases and J shed 6 bases, with 8 bases lying between them. Germline lookup yields CDR1 DFQATT and CDR2 SNEGSKA (reference sequence). CDR3 length equals 11 residues. The CDR3 loop is CSAAPSNEQFF. The CDR3 nucleotides read TGCAGTGCTGCCCCATCCAATGAGCAGTTCTTC.

The V call is TRBV29-1, the J call TRBJ2-5; TRBD2 matches 12 bases. Germline loops: CDR1 SQVTM, CDR2 ANQGSEA. The CDR3 runs 14 residues. The V and J ends lost 6 bases and 2 bases, in that order; junction bases with no gene match: 4. The chain's CDR3 is CSVRTSGNQETQYF. The CDR3 nucleotides are TGCAGCGTGCGGACTAGCGGGAATCAAGAGACCCAGTACTTC. The whole variable domain, filled in from reference TRBV29-1 and TRBJ2-5, reads SAVISQKPSRDICQRGTSLTIQCQVDSQVTMMFWYRQQPGQSLTLIATANQGSEATYESGFVIDKFPISRPNLTFSTLTVSNMSPEDSSIYLCSVRTSGNQETQYFGPGTRLLVL.

This sequence joins TRBV25-1 and TRBJ2-3, with TRBD2 identical over 13 bases. After removal of 6 bases from V and 1 base from J, the junction contained 4 bases not matched to a gene. The V gene's germline CDR1 is MGHDK and CDR2 SYGVNS. The CDR3 has 16 residues. In DNA form, the CDR3 reads TGTGCCAGCAGCTCGGGACTAGCGGGACGCACAGATACGCAGTATTTT. It encodes CASSSGLAGRTDTQYF. The full variable domain, with the rest looked up from reference TRBV25-1 and TRBJ2-3, is EADIYQTPRYLVIGTGKKITLECSQTMGHDKMYWYQQDPGMELHLIHYSYGVNSTEKGDLSSESTVSRIRTEHFPLTLESARPSHTSQYLCASSSGLAGRTDTQYFGPGTRLTVL.

The chain recombines TRBV7-9 with TRBJ1-4; no reliable D call. V was trimmed by 5 bases and J by 3 bases, leaving 7 bases between them. CDR1 SEHNR and CDR2 FQNEAQ come from the germline V gene (reference sequence). CDR3 size: 13 residues. CDR3 bases: TGTGCCAGCAGCCAAGGATCTAATGAAAAACTGTTTTTT. The encoded protein is CASSQGSNEKLFF.

CDR3 in amino acids: CASSDQGGTSYNEQFF. The CDR3, as DNA: TGTGCCAGCAGTGATCAGGGTGGGACGTCCTACAATGAGCAGTTCTTC. The chain carries TRBV6-4 and TRBJ2-1; D may match TRBD1 or TRBD2 (5 bases each). The V end lost 3 bases, the J end lost 1 base, and 13 bases lay between the germline ends. The CDR3 consists of 16 residues. The V gene's germline CDR1 is MRHNA and CDR2 SNTAGT.

This clone is a singleton in its sample. The gene calls are TRBV23-1 and TRBJ2-2; 8 bases line up with TRBD1. TRBV23-1 is an ORF; its function is uncertain. CDR3 length: 14 amino acids. The J segment lost 7 bases and the V segment lost 5 bases, leaving 6 bases of the junction unmatched. The CDR3: CASSYRGIDGELFF. Here the CDR3 DNA reads TGCGCCAGCAGTTACAGGGGGATAGACGGGGAGCTGTTTTTT.

This chain connects TRBV5-1 to TRBJ2-1, with D tentatively TRBD2 (6 bases). CDR3 size: 16 residues. Trimming removed 4 bases at V and 2 bases at J, with 16 bases between. Germline CDR1 is SGHRS and CDR2 is YFSETQ. CDR3 sequence (DNA): TGCGCCAGCAGCCGGTCAAATAGCGGTACCTACAATGAGCAGTTCTTC. Translated: CASSRSNSGTYNEQFF.

CDR3 region: CASRTSVSEAFF. In DNA, the CDR3 is TGTGCCAGCAGGACGAGTGTGAGTGAAGCTTTCTTT. V is TRBV6-5 and J is TRBJ1-1; D remains ambiguous. The length of the CDR3 is 12 residues. Germline V gene data show CDR1 as MNHEY and CDR2 as SVGAGI. V lost 6 bases and J 7 bases, leaving 12 bases between the germline ends.

The rearrangement uses TRBV30 and TRBJ2-5; 11 bases fit TRBD2. The CDR3 spans 15 residues. Germline loops: CDR1 GTSNPN, CDR2 SVGIG (reference sequence). Trimming removed 0 bases from V and 5 bases from J; junction bases left unmatched: 5. Written as DNA, the CDR3 is TGTGCCTGGAGTGTGCTAGCGGGGGGCCTGGAGACCCAGTACTTC. Protein: CAWSVLAGGLETQYF.

The chain uses TRBV11-2 and TRBJ1-1; D call uncertain. Germline CDR1 reads SGHAT; CDR2 reads FQNNGV. Between the trimmed V and J ends, which lost 5 bases and 1 base, there was a span of 17 bases. The CDR3 sequence is 16 residues long. CDR3 in DNA: TGTGCCAGCAGCATCTTCTCGGCAGCTACGAACACTGAAGCTTTCTTT. Translating it yields CASSIFSAATNTEAFF.

V gene TRBV4-1 combines with J gene TRBJ1-2; the D gene is possibly TRBD1 (5 bases). Trimming cost V 1 base and J 3 bases, with 9 bases left between them. The CDR3 is 14 amino acids. Germline CDR1 is MGHRA and CDR2 is YSYEKL. CDR3 amino acids: CASSQGGSHYGYTF. Written as DNA, the CDR3 is TGCGCCAGCAGCCAAGGGGGGTCCCACTATGGCTACACCTTC.

The V gene is TRBV7-9, the J gene TRBJ2-2; possibly TRBD1 for D (6 bases). This CDR3 is built from 16 residues. The germline V gene encodes CDR1 SEHNR and CDR2 FQNEAQ (reference sequence). Trimming took 1 base from V and 4 from J, leaving 13 bases between them. CDR3 nucleotide sequence: TGTGCCAGCAGCTTAGGGGTGAGGGGGAGCACCGGGGAGCTGTTTTTT. Its translation: CASSLGVRGSTGELFF. The whole variable domain, filled in from reference TRBV7-9 and TRBJ2-2, reads DTGVSQNPRHKITKRGQNVTFRCDPISEHNRLYWYRQTLGQGPEFLTYFQNEAQLEKSRLLSDRFSAERPKGSFSTLEIQRTEQGDSAMYLCASSLGVRGSTGELFFGEGSRLTVL.

This chain links TRBV19 with TRBJ1-2; D might be TRBD1 (5 bases). The CDR3 runs to 13 residues. Germline CDR1 reads LNHDA; CDR2 reads SQIVND (reference sequence). Trimming left V 6 bases short and J 3 bases short, with 11 bases between. The CDR3 sequence is CASSVDRYYGYTF. CDR3 sequence (DNA): TGTGCCAGTAGCGTCGACAGATACTATGGCTACACCTTC. Drawing the rest from reference TRBV19 and TRBJ1-2, the complete variable domain is DGGITQSPKYLFRKEGQNVTLSCEQNLNHDAMYWYRQDPGQGLRLIYYSQIVNDFQKGDIAEGYSVSREKKESFPLTVTSAQKNPTAFYLCASSVDRYYGYTFGSGTRLTVV.

V usage is TRBV10-2 and J usage is TRBJ2-2; possible D gene TRBD2, 5 bases. This CDR3 has 13 amino acids. Trimming shortened V by 3 bases and J by 7 bases, and 9 bases separated the two germline ends. In germline, CDR1 is WSHSY, CDR2 SAAADI. The DNA of the CDR3 is TGCGCCAGCAGTGACTACCGGGGCGGGGAGCTGTTTTTT. It translates to CASSDYRGGELFF.

This rearrangement joins TRBV19 to TRBJ1-1; no definite D call. V lost 9 bases and J 1 base, leaving 12 bases between the germline ends. Per the germline V gene, CDR1 is LNHDA and CDR2 is SQIVND (reference sequence). The CDR3 covers 13 residues. CDR3 sequence (DNA): TGTGCCAGCTCCCGTGCTCGGAACACTGAAGCTTTCTTT. Its translation: CASSRARNTEAFF.

The sample holds one count of this clone. The chain is built from TRBV7-8 and TRBJ2-5; 8 nucleotides agree with TRBD1. The CDR3 is made up of 16 amino acids. CDR1 is SGHVS and CDR2 is FQNEAQ in the germline V gene. Trimming cost V 5 bases and J 5 bases; bases outside gene matches: 13. The DNA of the CDR3 is TGTGCCAGCAGCCGATCGAGACAGGGGAGGACGGAGACCCAGTACTTC. Encoded protein: CASSRSRQGRTETQYF.

V usage is TRBV6-5 and J usage is TRBJ1-3; no clear D. The V and J ends lost 2 bases and 1 base respectively, with 9 bases between them. This CDR3 has 15 residues. The germline V gene encodes CDR1 MNHEY and CDR2 SVGAGI. CDR3 nucleotides: TGTGCCAGCAGTTACGAGGAGGGATCTGGAAACACCATATATTTT. This sequence encodes CASSYEEGSGNTIYF.

The chain recombines TRBV2 with TRBJ1-4; weak D call: TRBD1 (6 bases). This CDR3 contains 13 residues. The V end lost 3 bases, the J end lost 7 bases, and 9 bases lay between the germline ends. Looked up from germline, CDR1 is SNHLY and CDR2 is FYNNEI. In DNA, the CDR3 is TGTGCCAGCAGTGACTCCAGGGGTGAAAAACTGTTTTTT. As protein: CASSDSRGEKLFF.

The DNA of the CDR3 is TGTGCCAGCAGCCACAAGCGGGGCGCGATAGATACGCAGTATTTT. Protein: CASSHKRGAIDTQYF. This sequence joins TRBV7-8 and TRBJ2-3, with 7 positions matching TRBD2. This CDR3 spans 15 amino acids. J was trimmed by 5 bases and V by 5 bases; bases with no gene match: 10. Germline V gene lookup returns CDR1 SGHVS and CDR2 FQNEAQ.